This entry is about one T cell receptor (beta chain). What it binds is unknown. These data belong to a study of identical twins. J gave up 0 bases and V 4 bases, and 12 bases lay outside the gene matches. CDR1 ENHRY and CDR2 SYGVKD come from the germline V gene. This CDR3 is 18 amino acids long. Findings and caveats of the study: Within cord blood, abundant beta clonotypes carried fewer insertions, but memory repertoires showed no such trend. With beta out-of-frame sequences, excess sharing by twins was weaker.

A universal primer site came from template switching; cDNA carried unique molecular identifiers. TCRdb redid the calling of the 5' RACE reads with MiXCR, one entry per CDR3 protein. In the table there are approximately 500,000 distinct CDR3 sequences, about 15% of which are singletons. The sample was also reused in another study, on yellow fever vaccine responses in identical twins.

Sequences were obtained from CD4+ T cells sorted from blood. The rearrangement uses TRBV10-3 and TRBJ2-1; 7 bases map to TRBD2. The sequence came from a woman in her late teens or twenties in good health. The CDR3 loop is CAISGLAPRKSSYNEQFF. The CDR3 DNA follows: TGTGCCATCAGTGGACTAGCTCCGCGAAAATCCTCCTACAATGAGCAGTTCTTC.